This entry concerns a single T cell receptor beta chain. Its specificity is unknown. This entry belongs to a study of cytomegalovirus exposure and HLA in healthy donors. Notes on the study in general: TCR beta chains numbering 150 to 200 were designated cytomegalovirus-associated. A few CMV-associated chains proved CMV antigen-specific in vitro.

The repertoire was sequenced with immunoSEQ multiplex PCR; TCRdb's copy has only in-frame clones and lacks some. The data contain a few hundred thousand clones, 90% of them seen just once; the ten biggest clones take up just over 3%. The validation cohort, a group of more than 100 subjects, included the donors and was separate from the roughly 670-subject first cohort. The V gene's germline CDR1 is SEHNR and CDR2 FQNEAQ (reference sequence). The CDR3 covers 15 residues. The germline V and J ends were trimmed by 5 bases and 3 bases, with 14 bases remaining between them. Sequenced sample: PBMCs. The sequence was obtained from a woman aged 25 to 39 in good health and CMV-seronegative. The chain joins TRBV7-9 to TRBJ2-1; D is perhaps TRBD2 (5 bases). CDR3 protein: CASSLIRGGYNEQFF. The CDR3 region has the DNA TGTGCCAGCAGCCTTATCCGGGGTGGCTACAATGAGCAGTTCTTC.